This TCR beta chain appears in the sequencing data of a study of blood T cell repertoires in COVID-19 (TCRdb year 2020). Notes on the research overall: The collaborator samples originated in the United States, Italy and Spain and spanned the acute and convalescent phases of COVID-19. The material from the prospective study consisted of cDNA or gDNA derived from T cells, B-cell-depleted T cells, or PBMCs. Deeply sampled blood TCRbeta repertoires from subjects exposed to, actively infected with, or recovered from COVID-19 were included in the dataset. The repertoires were made available in a free public database intended to serve as a resource for research on the immune response to SARS-CoV-2. Samples came from the ongoing ImmuneRACE study (first 160 participants) plus 1,254 subjects from 6 global collaborators. A de-identified subject ID, COVID-19 status, age in years and sex were almost always included in the sample metadata. Where HLA class I and class II types were available, the types were taken from metadata supplied by the sample provider, not from assay-based typing. The paper's findings and limits, for the study overall: Clinical and demographic metadata were provided uncurated, with the amount varying by source and participant.

The collaborating institutions used their own protocols to collect whole blood in K2EDTA tubes. For TCRbeta analysis, collaborators shipped samples in one of three forms: frozen whole blood, isolated PBMCs, or DNA extracted from either of those sample types. The immunoSEQ Assay, a bias-controlled multiplex PCR, was used to amplify TCRbeta CDR3 regions from genomic DNA. Turning to the authors' computational methods: Nucleated cell counts per sample were estimated from amplification of reference gene primers within the assay. Sequence reads were collapsed and filtered to measure the absolute abundance of every unique TCRbeta CDR3 rearrangement. For each sample, productive Simpson clonality was calculated by taking the square root of Simpson's diversity index across productive rearrangements. TCRdb retrieved this table from immuneACCESS and kept in-frame rearrangements only. Not all clones are present; in checked studies, unresolved V genes account for under half, and no reason is known for the remainder. That table is the source of V, J and clone size, and D and trimming were worked out from the DNA. In this sample the table shows more than 85,000 clones, over 70% of which occur a single time. Jointly, the top ten make up around a quarter of the sample.

Points on this clone: The target of this receptor is not known. No clone much larger than this one lies a single base away; base qualities are absent.

The TCR sequence derives from a man older than 75 with active or convalescent COVID-19. Sequencing was carried out using peripheral blood.

DNA sequence: TGTGCCAGCTCACCAACCCCGGGACAGGGGAGTTCACCCCTCCACTTT. It encodes CASSPTPGQGSSPLHF. In this chain, TRBV18 is recombined with TRBJ1-6; 10 middle bases align to TRBD1. The germline V end is reduced by 2 bases and the J end by 9 bases; junction bases left unmatched: 7. From a lookup of the germline V gene, CDR1 and CDR2 are KGHSH and LQKENI. The CDR3 has 16 amino acids, counting the end cysteine and phenylalanine. CDR3 DNA is the only sequence kept; it has 48 bases, read in frame from the first base.